Each of the 29 T cell receptor beta chains below was sequenced from the same sample in a study of human T cells and chemical hapten exposure. TCRdb analysed the RACE reads with MiXCR anew, one entry per CDR3 protein. The sample records more than 85,000 distinct CDR3 sequences, 9% to 9.5% being singletons. Specified time point: patch test 2, 6 weeks after DPC sensitization. Specified treatment: therapeutic diphenylcyclopropenone sensitization with weekly scalp DPC. Here the sequenced sample was whole blood, taken in connection with sensitization to the hapten diphenylcyclopropenone (DPC). Receptors were obtained from a woman aged 40 to 50 with alopecia areata. Some clones in this sample may be carry-over from other donors' samples.

There are a few counts of this clonotype. This chain uses TRBV15 with TRBJ1-6; D is unresolved. Trimming removed 5 bases at V and 0 bases at J, with 11 bases between. Germline V gene lookup returns CDR1 LNHNV and CDR2 YYDKDF (reference sequence). This CDR3 contains 16 residues. The DNA of the CDR3 is TGTGCCACCAGCGAGTCGCCAAGCTCCTATAATTCACCCCTCCACTTT. The encoded protein is CATSESPSSYNSPLHF.

The rearrangement links TRBV12-3 or TRBV12-4 to TRBJ2-3; D perhaps matches TRBD1 (6 bases). The CDR3 sequence is 14 residues long. Trimming cost V 0 bases and J 6 bases, with 10 bases left between them. The CDR3 region has the DNA TGTGCCAGCAGTTTAGCCTCAGGGGTGGATACGCAGTATTTT. Protein: CASSLASGVDTQYF.

The rearrangement joins TRBV7-3 to TRBJ2-1; tentative D call: TRBD1 (7 bases). The germline CDR1 and CDR2 sequences are SGHTA and FQGTGA. The CDR3 length is 16 residues. Trimming pared 5 bases from V and 1 base from J, leaving 15 bases between. CDR3 region: CASSQGGPGSYNEQFF. The DNA for the CDR3 is TGTGCCAGCAGCCAGGGGGGCCCGGGATCCTACAATGAGCAGTTCTTC. Using reference TRBV7-3 and TRBJ2-1 for the parts outside the CDR3, the full variable domain is GAGVSQTPSNKVTEKGKYVELRCDPISGHTALYWYRQSLGQGPEFLIYFQGTGAADDSGLPNDRFFAVRPEGSVSTLKIQRTERGDSAVYLCASSQGGPGSYNEQFFGPGTRLTVL.

The V and J genes are TRBV6-5 and TRBJ2-7, with TRBD1 as a possible D gene (5 bases). Germline lookup yields CDR1 MNHEY and CDR2 SVGAGI. Between the trimmed V and J ends, which lost 6 bases and 1 base, there was a span of 10 bases. The CDR3 length is 13 residues. The CDR3: CASSQGPSYEQYF. CDR3 nucleotide sequence: TGTGCCAGCAGCCAGGGCCCTTCCTACGAGCAGTACTTC.

Many counts were recorded for this clonotype. The gene calls are TRBV9 and TRBJ2-3; 11 positions match TRBD1. The CDR3 runs to 14 residues. V gave up 3 bases and J gave up 10 bases; unmatched junction bases: 7. From germline, CDR1 is SGDLS and CDR2 YYNGEE. The DNA of the CDR3 is TGTGCCAGCAGCGAGGGGACAGGGGGGCGTTCGCAGTATTTT. Protein product: CASSEGTGGRSQYF.

This clonotype was detected only a few times. The chain combines TRBV4-3 with TRBJ2-2, with D maybe TRBD1 (5 bases). The germline gives CDR1 LGHNA, CDR2 YSLEER. The CDR3 loop spans 17 amino acids. V was trimmed by 0 bases and J by 4 bases, leaving 15 bases between them. Here the CDR3 reads CASSQETGWVVTGELFF. Here the CDR3 DNA reads TGCGCCAGCAGCCAAGAAACAGGCTGGGTCGTCACCGGGGAGCTGTTTTTT.

This sequence joins TRBV11-1 and TRBJ2-3, with 8 bases identical to TRBD2. The CDR3 length is 14 residues. V trimming: 3 bases; J trimming: 4 bases; junction bases outside the gene matches: 3. The germline gives CDR1 SGHAT, CDR2 FQDESV (reference sequence). The CDR3 loop is CASSFAGGPDTQYF. The CDR3 DNA follows: TGTGCCAGCAGCTTCGCGGGGGGCCCAGATACGCAGTATTTT.

Ten or more counts support this clonotype. The V call is TRBV9, the J call TRBJ2-2, with 8 bases fitting TRBD1. The CDR3 is 15 residues long. The germline CDR1 and CDR2 sequences are SGDLS and YYNGEE. The junction had 5 bases not matched to a gene; V was cut back by 0 bases and J by 7 bases. This chain's CDR3 is CASSVVQGAGGELFF. CDR3 nucleotide sequence: TGTGCCAGCAGCGTAGTGCAGGGGGCAGGCGGGGAGCTGTTTTTT.

V is TRBV2 and J is TRBJ2-7; 10 bases align to TRBD2. CDR1 and CDR2 from the germline V gene are SNHLY and FYNNEI. The J segment lost 2 bases and the V segment lost 7 bases, leaving 14 bases of the junction unmatched. The CDR3 is 17 amino acids. The CDR3 sequence is CASTQSGLLAGTYEQYF. The CDR3 DNA reads as TGTGCCAGCACCCAATCGGGACTACTAGCGGGGACCTACGAGCAGTACTTC.

This chain joins TRBV20-1 and TRBJ2-2; D ambiguous. CDR1 is DFQATT and CDR2 is SNEGSKA in the germline V gene (reference sequence). V gave up 2 bases and J gave up 2 bases, with 6 bases separating them. The CDR3 loop spans 13 amino acids. In DNA, the CDR3 is TGCAGTGCTAGACCTTTAAACACCGGGGAGCTGTTTTTT. Protein sequence: CSARPLNTGELFF.

The V call is TRBV29-1, the J call TRBJ1-1; D is perhaps TRBD1 (5 bases). V lost 1 base, J lost 5 bases, and 11 bases lay in between. Looked up from germline, CDR1 is SQVTM and CDR2 is ANQGSEA. The CDR3 contains 13 residues. As DNA, the CDR3 is TGCAGCGTTGAAGGACAGAAGGGGACTGAAGCTTTCTTT. Protein sequence: CSVEGQKGTEAFF.

Many counts were recorded for this clonotype. The V gene is TRBV7-3, the J gene TRBJ2-5; 9 bases are a match to TRBD2. This CDR3 has 16 residues. Trimming at V came to 5 bases and at J to 2 bases, leaving 9 bases not matched to a gene. Germline CDR1 SGHTA, CDR2 FQGTGA. The CDR3 here is CASSPTLAGPQETQYF. The DNA of the CDR3 is TGTGCCAGCAGCCCAACGCTAGCGGGGCCTCAAGAGACCCAGTACTTC.

The genes are TRBV29-1 and TRBJ1-2; the D is unclear. This CDR3 comprises 11 residues. Germline V gene data show CDR1 as SQVTM and CDR2 as ANQGSEA. Between the trimmed V and J ends, which lost 1 base and 8 bases, there was a span of 8 bases. CDR3 in DNA: TGCAGCGTTGAAGTGACGGAGGGCTACACCTTC. It translates to CSVEVTEGYTF.

The V gene is TRBV5-1, the J gene TRBJ1-2; maybe TRBD1 (6 bases). The CDR3 is 14 residues long. Germline-derived CDR1 and CDR2 are SGHRS and YFSETQ. The V end was cut by 0 bases, the J end by 4 bases, with 10 bases between. The CDR3 DNA follows: TGCGCCAGCAGCTTGGCCGTGGACAGCTATGGCTACACCTTC. Protein: CASSLAVDSYGYTF.

V is TRBV7-6 and J is TRBJ2-1; TRBD2 matches 7 bases. Germline CDR1 SGHVS, CDR2 FNYEAQ. The CDR3 covers 16 residues. V shed 3 bases and J 5 bases; nucleotides not matched to a gene: 10. The CDR3 region has the DNA TGTGCCAGCAGCTTCTCAAGGACTAGTTCTAACAATGAGCAGTTCTTC. It translates to CASSFSRTSSNNEQFF.

The genes are TRBV28 and TRBJ2-7; 7 positions match TRBD1. Trimming removed 10 bases from V and 4 bases from J; junction bases left unmatched: 7. Germline V gene data show CDR1 as MDHEN and CDR2 as SYDVKM. The CDR3 length is 12 residues. The CDR3 here is CATGTAPYEQYF. The CDR3 DNA is TGTGCCACCGGGACAGCGCCTTACGAGCAGTACTTC.

The J gene is TRBJ1-5, the V gene TRBV12-3 or TRBV12-4; 9 bases are shared with TRBD1. Losses at the gene ends were 7 bases for V and 6 bases for J; bases not matched to a gene: 4. The CDR3 extends over 13 amino acids. The CDR3 region is CASKGQGAQPQHF. The CDR3 region has the DNA TGTGCCAGCAAGGGACAGGGTGCTCAGCCCCAGCATTTT.

The chain links TRBV10-3 to TRBJ2-6; TRBD1 agrees at 12 bases. Germline V CDR1 and CDR2: ENHRY, SYGVKD. The CDR3 spans 17 residues. Trimming took 4 bases from V and 1 from J; bases not matched to a gene: 2. The chain's CDR3 is CAISAGQGASGANVLTF. In DNA, the CDR3 is TGTGCCATCAGTGCGGGACAGGGGGCGTCTGGGGCCAACGTCCTGACTTTC.

This clonotype was observed at least ten times. The rearrangement links TRBV7-3 to TRBJ2-3, with D perhaps TRBD1 (5 bases). This CDR3 is built from 13 residues. Germline CDR1 SGHTA, CDR2 FQGTGA. With 6 bases removed from V and 3 bases from J, the gap between germline ends came to 10 bases. DNA of the CDR3: TGTGCCAGCAGGACATCAGGGACAGATACGCAGTATTTT. Its protein is CASRTSGTDTQYF.

The table lists this clonotype with a few counts. The rearrangement uses TRBV3-1 and TRBJ2-1; TRBD2 matches 8 bases. This CDR3 has 15 amino acids. Per germline, CDR1 LGHDT and CDR2 YNNKEL (reference sequence). V lost 1 base, J lost 7 bases, and 6 bases stayed unmatched. CDR3 region: CASSQAGGARNEQFF. CDR3 in DNA: TGTGCCAGCAGCCAAGCCGGGGGGGCTAGGAATGAGCAGTTCTTC.

This clonotype came up many times. The chain combines TRBV28 with TRBJ1-5; D uncertain. V shed 2 bases and J shed 7 bases, with 12 bases lying between them. Per germline, CDR1 MDHEN and CDR2 SYDVKM. CDR3 length: 14 amino acids. The CDR3 region has the DNA TGTGCCAGCAGTTTAGAGGAGGTCAGGCAGCCCCAGCATTTT. This encodes CASSLEEVRQPQHF.

This clonotype was counted only a few times. The chain couples TRBV10-2 to TRBJ1-1; D not certain. The V end was cut by 2 bases, the J end by 2 bases, with 6 bases between. The CDR3 runs to 13 residues. Germline V gene sequence: CDR1 WSHSY, CDR2 SAAADI. The CDR3, as DNA: TGCGCCAGCAGTGAGGTGGTTAACACTGAAGCTTTCTTT. Its protein is CASSEVVNTEAFF.

With regard to this clonotype: A read error may be the cause here, since a much bigger clone is one base away. This chain joins TRBV12-3 or TRBV12-4 and TRBJ2-7; 10 nucleotides align to TRBD1. This CDR3 spans 13 amino acids. CDR3 amino acids: CASSRDRGYEQNF. CDR3 DNA sequence: TGTGCCAGCAGTCGGGACAGGGGCTACGAGCAGAACTTC.

The chain carries TRBV3-1 and TRBJ1-5, with D unclear. Deletions cut 5 bases from V and 4 bases from J, with 15 bases between. Germline values: CDR1 LGHDT, CDR2 YNNKEL (reference sequence). CDR3 length equals 15 residues. The CDR3 loop reads CASSATHSGNQPQHF. DNA of the CDR3: TGTGCCAGCAGCGCAACCCACAGCGGTAATCAGCCCCAGCATTTT.

The V call is TRBV7-9, the J call TRBJ2-1; D is undetermined. The V gene's germline CDR1 is SEHNR and CDR2 FQNEAQ (reference sequence). V lost 1 base to trimming and J lost 3 bases, with 10 bases between them. This CDR3 is 15 amino acids long. The CDR3 DNA reads as TGTGCCAGCAGCTTAGGTGCAGGTTACTACAATGAGCAGTTCTTC. This translates into CASSLGAGYYNEQFF.

There are many counts of this clonotype. The junction departs from germline at one end; a sequencing error may be responsible. V usage is TRBV3-1 and J usage is TRBJ2-5; D gene uncertain. Germline assignment: CDR1 LGHDT and CDR2 YNNKEL (reference sequence). CDR3 length: 16 residues. The CDR3 DNA is TGTGCCAGCAGCCAAGAGAAATTGACGGCCCAAGGGACCCAGTACTTC. It codes for CASSQEKLTAQGTQYF.

In this sample, this clonotype turned up a few times. The genes are TRBV7-2 and TRBJ1-5; tentative D call: TRBD1 (6 bases). V was pared by 1 base and J by 7 bases, with 14 bases between. This CDR3 contains 15 residues. Germline CDR1 reads SGHTA; CDR2 reads FQGNSA. CDR3 nucleotides: TGTGCCAGCAGCTTAGGGGGGGCAGGATCCCAGCCCCAGCATTTT. This translates into CASSLGGAGSQPQHF.

Concerning this clonotype itself: This clone may be a read error of a much larger clone one base away. This chain uses TRBV2 with TRBJ1-1, with D hard to call. The CDR3 contains 11 residues. CDR1 is SNHLY, CDR2 FYNNEI, per germline. V was shortened by 10 bases and J by 5 bases, with 11 bases between the two germline ends. The CDR3 region has the DNA TGTGCCATCCTAAGGGTAACTGAAGCTTTCTTT. Translated: CAILRVTEAFF.

This clonotype showed up just a few times. The J gene is TRBJ2-1, the V gene TRBV4-2, with a weak D call TRBD1 (6 bases). The length of the CDR3 is 19 residues. CDR1 and CDR2 from the germline V gene are LGHNA and YNFKEQ. V dropped 0 bases and J dropped 4 bases, with 22 bases sitting between them. The CDR3 is CASSQEGGRGPAKYNEQFF. DNA for the CDR3: TGTGCCAGCAGCCAAGAGGGTGGCAGGGGACCAGCTAAATACAATGAGCAGTTCTTC.